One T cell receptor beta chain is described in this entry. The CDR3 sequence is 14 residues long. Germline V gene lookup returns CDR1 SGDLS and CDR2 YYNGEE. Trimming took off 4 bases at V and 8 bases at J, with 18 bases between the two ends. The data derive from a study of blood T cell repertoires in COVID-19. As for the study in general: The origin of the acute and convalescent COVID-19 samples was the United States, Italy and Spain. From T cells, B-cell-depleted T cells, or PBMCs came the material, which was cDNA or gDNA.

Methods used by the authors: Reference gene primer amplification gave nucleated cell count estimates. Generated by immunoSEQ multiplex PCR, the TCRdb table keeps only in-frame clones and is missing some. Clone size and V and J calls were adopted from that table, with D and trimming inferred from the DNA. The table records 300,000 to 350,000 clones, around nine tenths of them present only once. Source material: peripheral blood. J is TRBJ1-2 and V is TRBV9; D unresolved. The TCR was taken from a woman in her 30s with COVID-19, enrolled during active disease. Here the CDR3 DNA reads TGTGCCAGCAGCCCCGACGGGGTACCGTTAGGCTACACCTTC. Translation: CASSPDGVPLGYTF.